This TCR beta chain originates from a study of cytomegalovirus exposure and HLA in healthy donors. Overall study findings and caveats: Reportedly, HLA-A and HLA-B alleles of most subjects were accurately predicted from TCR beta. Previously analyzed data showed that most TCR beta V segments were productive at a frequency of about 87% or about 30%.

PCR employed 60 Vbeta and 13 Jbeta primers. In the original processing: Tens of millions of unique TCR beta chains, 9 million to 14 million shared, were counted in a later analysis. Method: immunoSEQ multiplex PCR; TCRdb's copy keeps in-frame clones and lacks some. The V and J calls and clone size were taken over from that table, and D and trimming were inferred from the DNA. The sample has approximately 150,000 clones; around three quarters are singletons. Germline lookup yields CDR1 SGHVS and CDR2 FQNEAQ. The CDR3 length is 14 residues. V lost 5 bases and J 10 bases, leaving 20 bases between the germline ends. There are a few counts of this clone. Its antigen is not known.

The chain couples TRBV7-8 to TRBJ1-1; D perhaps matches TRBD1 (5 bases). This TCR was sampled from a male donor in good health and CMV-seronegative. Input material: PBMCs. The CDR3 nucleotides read TGTGCCAGCAGCCCAACCTGGGACTCCCGGGGAGCTTTCTTT. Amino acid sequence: CASSPTWDSRGAFF.